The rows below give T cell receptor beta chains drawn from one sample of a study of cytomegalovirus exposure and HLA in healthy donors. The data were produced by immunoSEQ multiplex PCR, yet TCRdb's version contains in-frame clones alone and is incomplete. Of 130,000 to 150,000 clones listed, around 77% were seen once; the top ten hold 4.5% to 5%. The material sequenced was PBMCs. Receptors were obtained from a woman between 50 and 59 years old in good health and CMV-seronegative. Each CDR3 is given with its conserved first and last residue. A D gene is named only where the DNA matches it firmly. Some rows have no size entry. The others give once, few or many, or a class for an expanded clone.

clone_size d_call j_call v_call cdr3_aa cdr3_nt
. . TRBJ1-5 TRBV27 CASSTGYSNQPQHF TGTGCCAGCAGCACAGGGTATAGCAATCAGCCCCAGCATTTT
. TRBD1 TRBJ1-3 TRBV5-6 CASSLYLTGSGNTIYF TGTGCCAGCAGCCTTTACCTGACAGGGTCAGGAAACACCATATATTTT
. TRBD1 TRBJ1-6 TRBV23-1 CASSSATGTEDSPLHF TGCGCCAGCAGTTCAGCGACCGGGACAGAGGATTCACCCCTCCACTTT
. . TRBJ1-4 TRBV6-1 CASSEAGGGNEKLFF TGTGCCAGCAGTGAAGCTGGGGGGGGTAATGAAAAACTGTTTTTT
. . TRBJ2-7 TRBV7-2 CASSSDRKTYEQYF TGTGCCAGCAGCTCGGACAGAAAAACATACGAGCAGTACTTC
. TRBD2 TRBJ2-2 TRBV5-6 CASSLVRTSNTGELFF TGTGCCAGCAGCTTGGTGAGGACTAGTAACACCGGGGAGCTGTTTTTT
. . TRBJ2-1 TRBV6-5 CASSSGLGGSYNEQFF TGTGCCAGCAGTTCTGGGTTGGGGGGCTCCTACAATGAGCAGTTCTTC
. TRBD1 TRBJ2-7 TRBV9 CASSVDGQAYYEQYF TGTGCCAGCAGCGTAGACGGACAGGCGTACTACGAGCAGTACTTC
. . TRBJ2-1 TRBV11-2 CASSSILRVREQFF TGTGCCAGCAGCTCCATCCTCAGGGTTCGCGAGCAGTTCTTC
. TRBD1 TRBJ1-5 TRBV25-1 CASSESQGADNQPQHF TGTGCCAGCAGTGAATCACAGGGGGCCGACAATCAGCCCCAGCATTTT
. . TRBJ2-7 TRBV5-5 CASSLVGQGLSYEQYF TGTGCCAGCAGCTTGGTGGGGCAGGGTCTATCCTACGAGCAGTACTTC
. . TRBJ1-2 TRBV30 CAWRGHYLPTNYGYTF TGTGCCTGGAGGGGACACTACCTCCCTACTAACTATGGCTACACCTTC
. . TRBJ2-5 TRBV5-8 CASSLGYSQETQYF TGTGCCAGCAGCTTGGGTTACAGCCAAGAGACCCAGTACTTC
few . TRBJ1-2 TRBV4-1 CASSRGGGTISGYTF TGCGCCAGCAGCCGAGGGGGGGGGACGATCAGCGGCTACACCTTC
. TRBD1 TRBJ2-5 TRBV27 CASSRDRGSETQYF TGTGCCAGCAGCCGTGACAGGGGTTCCGAGACCCAGTACTTC
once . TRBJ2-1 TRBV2 CASSERGGANGWNEQFF TGTGCCAGCAGTGAAAGGGGGGGGGCGAACGGGTGGAATGAGCAGTTCTTC
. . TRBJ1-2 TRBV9 CASSVDRGGGFYGYTF TGTGCCAGCAGCGTAGATCGTGGGGGGGGATTCTATGGCTACACCTTC
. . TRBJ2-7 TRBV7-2 CASSLVDYSYEQYF TGTGCCAGCAGCTTAGTAGATTACTCCTACGAGCAGTACTTC
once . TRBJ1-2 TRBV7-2 CASSLALSGYTF TGTGCCAGCAGCTTAGCGCTTAGTGGCTACACCTTC
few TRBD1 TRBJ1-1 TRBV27 CASSPRTGRVRGTEAFF TGTGCCAGCAGCCCCCGGACAGGGAGGGTGAGGGGCACTGAAGCTTTCTTT
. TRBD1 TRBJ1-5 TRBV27 CASSRRQGDQPQHF TGTGCCAGCAGTCGCAGACAGGGGGATCAGCCCCAGCATTTT
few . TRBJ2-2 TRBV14 CASSQEASLATGELFF TGTGCCAGCAGCCAAGAAGCTTCCCTCGCCACCGGGGAGCTGTTTTTT
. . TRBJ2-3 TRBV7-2 CASSLSVPGTQYF TGTGCCAGCAGCTTATCGGTGCCCGGTACGCAGTATTTT
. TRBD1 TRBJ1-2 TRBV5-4 CASRLGTGDYGYTF TGTGCCAGCAGATTGGGGACAGGTGACTATGGCTACACCTTC
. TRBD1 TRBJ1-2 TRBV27 CASSLRTGAKYYGYTF TGTGCCAGCAGTTTAAGGACAGGGGCAAAGTACTATGGCTACACCTTC
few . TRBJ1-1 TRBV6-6 CASGQTMNTEAFF TGTGCCAGCGGACAGACCATGAACACTGAAGCTTTCTTT
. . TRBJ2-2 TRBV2 CASSPTTSDTGELFF TGTGCCAGCAGTCCTACGACTAGTGACACCGGGGAGCTGTTTTTT
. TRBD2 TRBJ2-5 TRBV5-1 CASSLAGGPGEQYF TGCGCCAGCAGCTTAGCGGGGGGGCCGGGAGAGCAGTACTTC
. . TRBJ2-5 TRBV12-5 CASGLVLNSQKETQYF TGTGCTAGTGGTTTGGTACTCAACAGCCAGAAAGAGACCCAGTACTTC
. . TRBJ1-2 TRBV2 CASSETGQLYGYTF TGTGCCAGCAGTGAAACGGGACAACTATATGGCTACACCTTC
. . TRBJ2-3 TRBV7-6 CASSLGRQAPDTQYF TGTGCCAGCAGCTTAGGAAGACAGGCCCCAGATACGCAGTATTTT
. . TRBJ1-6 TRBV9 CASSPLHGTSSPLHF TGTGCCAGCAGCCCACTGCATGGGACAAGTTCACCCCTCCACTTT
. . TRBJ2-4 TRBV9 CASSVADIQYF TGTGCCAGCAGCGTAGCGGACATTCAGTACTTC
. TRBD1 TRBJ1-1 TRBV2 CASSEIRGSLNTEAFF TGTGCCAGCAGTGAAATCAGGGGGTCCCTGAACACTGAAGCTTTCTTT
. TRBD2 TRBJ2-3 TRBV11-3 CASSPRTSADTQYF TGTGCCAGCAGCCCAAGGACTAGCGCAGATACGCAGTATTTT
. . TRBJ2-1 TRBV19 CASSIAEGGPHEQFF TGTGCCAGTAGTATCGCTGAGGGGGGGCCTCATGAGCAGTTCTTC
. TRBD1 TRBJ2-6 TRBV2 CASSDPKGPGDRGRGDGANVLTF TGTGCCAGCAGTGATCCCAAGGGGCCTGGAGACAGGGGGCGCGGAGATGGGGCCAACGTCCTGACTTTC
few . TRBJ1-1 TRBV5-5 CASSFGGLTEAFF TGTGCCAGCAGCTTCGGGGGGCTCACTGAAGCTTTCTTT
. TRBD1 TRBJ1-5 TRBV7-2 CASSEQTGASNQPQHF TGTGCCAGCAGCGAACAGACAGGGGCGAGCAATCAGCCCCAGCATTTT
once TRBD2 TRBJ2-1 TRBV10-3 CAISLAGDYNEQFF TGTGCCATCAGTCTAGCGGGGGACTACAATGAGCAGTTCTTC
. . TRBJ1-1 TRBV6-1 CASLDSAFMNTEAFF TGTGCCAGCTTAGACAGCGCATTTATGAACACTGAAGCTTTCTTT
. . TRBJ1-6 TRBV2 CASTTGFRPYNSPLHF TGTGCCAGCACCACGGGATTCAGGCCCTATAATTCACCCCTCCACTTT
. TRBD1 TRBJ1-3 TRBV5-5 CASSFQGGAGNTIYF TGTGCCAGCAGCTTTCAGGGGGGAGCTGGAAACACCATATATTTT
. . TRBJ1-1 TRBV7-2 CASSLALSLNTEAFF TGTGCCAGCAGCTTAGCGCTAAGCCTGAACACTGAAGCTTTCTTT
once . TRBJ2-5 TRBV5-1 CASGSYRGRGETQYF TGCGCCAGCGGATCCTACAGGGGGAGGGGGGAGACCCAGTACTTC
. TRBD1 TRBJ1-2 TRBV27 CASSLDRGEGYTF TGTGCCAGCAGCCTAGACAGGGGTGAGGGCTACACCTTC
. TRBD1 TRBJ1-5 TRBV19 CASRDRASAQPQHF TGTGCCAGTAGGGACAGGGCCTCAGCCCAGCCCCAGCATTTT
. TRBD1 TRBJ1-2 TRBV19 CASSQDRESVYGYTF TGTGCCAGTAGTCAGGACAGGGAAAGCGTCTATGGCTACACCTTC
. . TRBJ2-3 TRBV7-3 CASSLMSWANTDTQYF TGTGCCAGCAGCTTAATGTCCTGGGCCAATACAGATACGCAGTATTTT
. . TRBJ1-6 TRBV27 CASSPHRDSPLHF TGTGCCAGCAGTCCACACAGGGACTCACCCCTCCACTTT
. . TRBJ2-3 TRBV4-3 CASSQDLDSSTDTQYF TGCGCCAGCAGCCAAGATCTAGACAGTAGCACAGATACGCAGTATTTT
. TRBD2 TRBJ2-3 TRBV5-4 CASSLDGGRGLDTQYF TGTGCCAGCAGCTTGGACGGCGGGAGGGGGTTAGATACGCAGTATTTT